The present entry profiles one T cell receptor (beta chain) with its context. 5'RACE template switching added a universal primer site and UMIs to TCR cDNA. TCRdb re-derived calls from the 5' RACE reads in MiXCR, one entry per CDR3 protein. Among some 300,000 distinct CDR3 sequences listed, roughly 8% were seen once. Germline loops: CDR1 SQVTM, CDR2 ANQGSEA. J lost 7 bases, V lost 4 bases, and 7 bases had no gene match. The CDR3 sequence is 13 residues long. The entry originates in a study of T cells after yellow fever vaccination. The chain links TRBV29-1 to TRBJ1-2; 9 bases line up with TRBD1. The material was PBMCs, obtained roughly 46 days after the first yellow fever vaccination. This clonotype was sampled from a man aged 18 to 35 who received the YFV17D yellow fever vaccine. The CDR3 bases are TGCAGCGTTGTTTCGGGACAGGGATTTGGCTACACCTTC. It yields the protein CSVVSGQGFGYTF.